The 23 T cell receptor beta chains reported below all come from one sample, sequenced in a study of CD8+CD57+ T cells in acquired aplastic anemia. Using genomic DNA as the template, TCR beta VDJ and CDR3 profiling was carried out. One entry per CDR3 protein results from TCRdb running MiXCR on the reads. This table holds a few hundred thousand distinct CDR3 sequences, roughly 34% found once. Before being chosen for sequencing, patients had shown CD8+CD57+ cell expansion by flow cytometry. Sequenced sample: sorted CD4+, CD8+, or CD8+CD57+ T cells (not recorded which) from PBMCs. The origin of the receptors is a human donor with aplastic anemia.

This clonotype has more than one count but fewer than ten. The chain uses TRBV7-6 and TRBJ2-1; 11 nucleotides match TRBD1. Germline lookup yields CDR1 SGHVS and CDR2 FNYEAQ. After removal of 5 bases from V and 9 bases from J, the junction contained 6 bases not matched to a gene. The CDR3 runs to 14 residues. The CDR3 is CASSAWTGGGEQFF. The CDR3 DNA reads as TGTGCCAGCAGCGCATGGACAGGGGGCGGTGAGCAGTTCTTC.

This clonotype was counted ten times or more. CDR3: CSASSRTGYEQYF. The CDR3 nucleotides read TGCAGTGCTAGCTCCAGGACTGGCTACGAGCAGTACTTC. V and J are TRBV20-1 and TRBJ2-7; D may be TRBD2 (5 bases). The germline V gene encodes CDR1 DFQATT and CDR2 SNEGSKA (reference sequence). CDR3 length equals 13 residues. V lost 3 bases and J 3 bases, leaving 12 bases between the germline ends.

This clonotype showed up just a few times. The rearrangement uses TRBV12-3 or TRBV12-4 and TRBJ2-1; D perhaps matches TRBD2 (5 bases). The CDR3 totals 15 residues. Trimming cost V 4 bases and J 1 base, with 11 bases left between them. The DNA of the CDR3 is TGTGCCAGCAGTTGGAGGAGGACGTCCTACAATGAGCAGTTCTTC. Translating it yields CASSWRRTSYNEQFF.

This rearrangement joins TRBV12-3 or TRBV12-4 to TRBJ2-7; D might be TRBD2 (6 bases). This CDR3 has 15 residues. Trimming took off 5 bases at V and 2 bases at J, with 16 bases between the two ends. CDR3 DNA: TGTGCCAGCAGTCGAAAGCAGGAGGGCCCCTACGAGCAGTACTTC. Translation: CASSRKQEGPYEQYF.

This clonotype was counted many times. J is TRBJ2-7 and V is TRBV7-2; no firm D call. The V end was cut by 4 bases, the J end by 3 bases, with 7 bases between. This CDR3 has 12 residues. The germline gives CDR1 SGHTA, CDR2 FQGNSA. CDR3 region: CASSYWRYEQYF. The CDR3 DNA sequence: TGTGCCAGCAGCTATTGGCGCTACGAGCAGTACTTC.

V gene TRBV9 combines with J gene TRBJ1-3; no clear D gene. V was shortened by 4 bases and J by 0 bases, with 11 bases between the two germline ends. The germline CDR1 and CDR2 sequences are SGDLS and YYNGEE. CDR3 length: 15 residues. The CDR3 spells CASSLGRTSGNTIYF. The CDR3 nucleotides read TGTGCCAGCAGCCTAGGGCGTACCTCTGGAAACACCATATATTTT. The full variable domain, in which reference TRBV9 and TRBJ1-3 provide the parts outside the CDR3, is DSGVTQTPKHLITATGQRVTLRCSPRSGDLSVYWYQQSLDQGLQFLIQYYNGEERAKGNILERFSAQQFPDLHSELNLSSLELGDSALYFCASSLGRTSGNTIYFGEGSWLTVV.

The table lists this clonotype with a few counts. V gene TRBV2 combines with J gene TRBJ2-7, with TRBD1 identical over 7 bases. J lost 4 bases, V lost 5 bases, and 2 bases had no gene match. CDR1 is SNHLY, CDR2 FYNNEI, per germline. The CDR3 is 12 amino acids. This CDR3 is CASSKGQYEQYF. CDR3 DNA sequence: TGTGCCAGCAGTAAGGGACAGTACGAGCAGTACTTC.

The rearrangement uses TRBV20-1 and TRBJ2-1; 8 nucleotides match TRBD2. The CDR3 is 16 amino acids. Germline CDR1 reads DFQATT; CDR2 reads SNEGSKA (reference sequence). J lost 3 bases, V lost 2 bases, and 9 bases had no gene match. CDR3 nucleotides: TGCAGTGCTAGATCCAATAGCGGGGACCACTACAATGAGCAGTTCTTC. Its translation: CSARSNSGDHYNEQFF.

This rearrangement joins TRBV11-2 to TRBJ2-3, with D uncertain. Deletions cut 3 bases from V and 0 bases from J, with 10 bases between. The CDR3 is 15 amino acids. Germline V gene lookup returns CDR1 SGHAT and CDR2 FQNNGV. CDR3 sequence: CASSFETSSTDTQYF. The CDR3 nucleotides read TGTGCCAGCAGCTTCGAAACCTCTAGCACAGATACGCAGTATTTT.

The chain employs TRBV6-1 and TRBJ1-2; 7 nucleotides match TRBD1. Germline V CDR1 and CDR2: MNHNS, SASEGT. After removal of 6 bases from V and 5 bases from J, the junction contained 9 bases not matched to a gene. The CDR3 covers 14 residues. CDR3 loop: CASRATGSGYGYTF. CDR3 nucleotides: TGTGCCAGCAGGGCGACAGGGAGTGGTTATGGCTACACCTTC.

This clonotype was found a few times. The V call is TRBV20-1, the J call TRBJ1-3; 7 nucleotides align to TRBD1. The CDR3 runs to 17 residues. V dropped 3 bases and J dropped 0; count of bases not matched to a gene: 11. Per the germline V gene, CDR1 is DFQATT and CDR2 is SNEGSKA (reference sequence). The CDR3 DNA reads as TGCAGTGCTAGTTCGTCCGGGACAGACCCCTCTGGAAACACCATATATTTT. This gives the protein CSASSSGTDPSGNTIYF.

Concerning this clonotype: This could be a read error, since a much larger clone is one nucleotide away. This sequence joins TRBV10-3 and TRBJ1-2, with 8 bases matching TRBD1. The CDR3 consists of 14 residues. The V gene end was trimmed by 5 bases and the J gene end by 8 bases; junction bases not matched to a gene: 10. Germline values: CDR1 ENHRY, CDR2 SYGVKD. The CDR3 DNA reads TGTGCCATCAGTTACACCGGGACAGGACAAGGCTACACCTTC. Protein: CAISYTGTGQGYTF.

The chain links TRBV7-6 to TRBJ1-1; D gene uncertain. Per the germline V gene, CDR1 is SGHVS and CDR2 is FNYEAQ. The CDR3 consists of 16 residues. Trimming took off 0 bases at V and 0 bases at J, with 11 bases between the two ends. The CDR3 region has the DNA TGTGCCAGCAGCTTAGCGGGTCCAGAATTGAACACTGAAGCTTTCTTT. Amino acid sequence: CASSLAGPELNTEAFF. Drawing the rest from reference TRBV7-6 and TRBJ1-1, the complete variable domain is GAGVSQSPRYKVTKRGQDVALRCDPISGHVSLYWYRQALGQGPEFLTYFNYEAQQDKSGLPNDRFSAERPEGSISTLTIQRTEQRDSAMYRCASSLAGPELNTEAFFGQGTRLTVV.

A few counts support this clonotype. The chain combines TRBV16 with TRBJ2-1, with D hard to call. Trimming shortened V by 4 bases and J by 8 bases, and 9 bases separated the two germline ends. This CDR3 is 12 amino acids long. The germline V gene has CDR1 KGHSY and CDR2 FQNENV. CDR3 in amino acids: CASSPHPDEQFF. The CDR3 coding sequence is TGTGCCAGCAGCCCACACCCCGATGAGCAGTTCTTC.

This clonotype was recorded a few times. This chain uses TRBV14 with TRBJ2-5, with TRBD2 matching over 9 bases. Trimming took 0 bases from V and 4 from J; bases not matched to a gene: 3. The CDR3 runs 15 residues. Germline CDR1 SGHDN, CDR2 FVKESK. The CDR3, as DNA: TGTGCCAGCAGCCAAGATGCACTAGCGGGAGAGACCCAGTACTTC. The encoded protein is CASSQDALAGETQYF.

The sample holds a few counts of this clonotype. CDR3 loop: CASSSDRDTDTQYF. CDR3 in DNA: TGCGCCAGCAGCTCCGACAGGGACACAGATACGCAGTATTTT. The chain couples TRBV5-1 to TRBJ2-3; 7 nucleotides match TRBD1. This CDR3 contains 14 residues. Germline CDR1 is SGHRS and CDR2 is YFSETQ. V lost 3 bases to trimming and J lost 2 bases; unmatched junction nucleotides: 3.

This clonotype was seen repeatedly, ten times or more. This chain joins TRBV2 and TRBJ2-3; possible D gene TRBD2, 5 bases. Looked up from germline, CDR1 is SNHLY and CDR2 is FYNNEI. This CDR3 has 14 residues. Trimming stripped 8 bases from V and 6 bases from J, with 18 bases between. The CDR3 region has the DNA TGTGCCAGCGGAAGGACTCCCCGAGCCGATACGCAGTATTTT. Protein: CASGRTPRADTQYF.

Ten or more counts support this clonotype. The V call is TRBV19, the J call TRBJ2-4; unclear D gene. The V end was cut by 4 bases, the J end by 8 bases, with 18 bases between. The CDR3 sequence is 15 residues long. CDR1 and CDR2 from the germline V gene are LNHDA and SQIVND (reference sequence). CDR3 bases: TGTGCCAGTAGTAGATGGACCCTAGACAAGGACATTCAGTACTTC. Protein: CASSRWTLDKDIQYF. The complete variable domain, with remaining parts taken from reference TRBV19 and TRBJ2-4, reads DGGITQSPKYLFRKEGQNVTLSCEQNLNHDAMYWYRQDPGQGLRLIYYSQIVNDFQKGDIAEGYSVSREKKESFPLTVTSAQKNPTAFYLCASSRWTLDKDIQYFGAGTRLSVL.

This clonotype occurred many times. The chain couples TRBV6-1 to TRBJ1-5; 7 nucleotides match TRBD1. Germline V gene sequence: CDR1 MNHNS, CDR2 SASEGT. The J segment lost 4 bases and the V segment lost 5 bases, leaving 5 bases of the junction unmatched. The CDR3 has 14 amino acids. The CDR3 sequence is CASSPGTANQPQHF. The CDR3 DNA is TGTGCCAGCAGTCCCGGGACAGCTAATCAGCCCCAGCATTTT.

The chain has TRBV20-1 and TRBJ2-3; 9 nucleotides agree with TRBD1. J lost 3 bases, V lost 3 bases, and 10 bases had no gene match. This CDR3 has 16 amino acids. Germline-derived CDR1 and CDR2 are DFQATT and SNEGSKA (reference sequence). CDR3 protein: CSARNPGTGKTDTQYF. The CDR3 DNA is TGCAGTGCTAGGAACCCCGGGACAGGGAAAACAGATACGCAGTATTTT.

The rearrangement joins TRBV5-5 to TRBJ2-2; TRBD1 matches at 9 bases. J lost 6 bases, V lost 7 bases, and 10 bases had no gene match. This CDR3 contains 15 residues. Looked up from germline, CDR1 is SGHKS and CDR2 is YYEKEE (reference sequence). This CDR3 reads CASQAPGQGSGELFF. In nucleotides, the CDR3 is TGTGCCAGCCAAGCTCCGGGACAGGGATCCGGGGAGCTGTTTTTT.

This rearrangement joins TRBV14 to TRBJ2-2, with 10 bases matching TRBD2. Germline CDR1 reads SGHDN; CDR2 reads FVKESK. This CDR3 spans 16 amino acids. V was pared by 4 bases and J by 2 bases, with 4 bases of the junction left unmatched. Here the CDR3 DNA reads TGTGCCAGCAGCCGCGGACTAGCGGTTAACACCGGGGAGCTGTTTTTT. It codes for CASSRGLAVNTGELFF.

The chain carries TRBV4-2 and TRBJ1-3; D is possibly TRBD1 (6 bases). Trimming removed 3 bases from V and 0 bases from J, with 15 bases in between. The CDR3 is 17 residues long. Germline V gene lookup returns CDR1 LGHNA and CDR2 YNFKEQ. The CDR3 reads CASSHTTGAVSGNTIYF. The CDR3 coding sequence is TGTGCCAGCAGCCATACGACAGGCGCCGTCTCTGGAAACACCATATATTTT.